The text below deals with one TCR beta chain. Its antigen remains undetermined. The input lacks base qualities; no much larger clone sits a single base away. V is cut back by 1 base and J by 5 bases, with 4 bases in the junction unmatched. The CDR1 and CDR2 encoded by the germline V gene (reference sequence) are LNHNV and YYDKDF. The CDR3 numbers 14 residues from cysteine through phenylalanine. CDR3 DNA is the only sequence kept; it has 42 bases, read in frame from the first base. The immunoSEQ Assay, a bias-controlled multiplex PCR, was used to amplify TCRbeta CDR3 regions from genomic DNA. The authors' analysis ran thus. The number of nucleated cells in each sample was estimated by amplification of reference gene primers within the assay. To quantify the absolute abundance of each unique TCRbeta CDR3 rearrangement, sequence reads were collapsed and filtered. For each sample, productive Simpson clonality was calculated by taking the square root of Simpson's diversity index across productive rearrangements. In its TCRdb copy, this immuneACCESS table keeps in-frame sequences only and misses some clones. Where compared with another copy, unresolved V genes explain less than half of these, and the others have no known cause. Clone size and V and J calls were adopted from that table, with D and trimming inferred from the DNA. The sample records roughly 280,000 clones, around 86% of which are singletons. The top ten clonotypes cover around 8.8% of the sample.

Collaborating institutions collected whole blood in K2EDTA tubes following their own protocols. Collaborator samples were shipped for TCRbeta analysis as frozen whole blood, isolated PBMCs, or DNA extracted from either sample type. The sample belongs to a study of blood T cell repertoires in COVID-19 (dated by TCRdb to the early 2020s). Background on the whole study: The collaborator samples originated in the United States, Italy and Spain and spanned the acute and convalescent phases of COVID-19. The material from the prospective study consisted of cDNA or gDNA derived from T cells, B-cell-depleted T cells, or PBMCs. The dataset comprised deeply sampled blood TCRbeta repertoires from subjects exposed to, actively infected with, or recovered from COVID-19. The repertoires were released in a freely available public database intended as a resource for research on the immune response to SARS-CoV-2. Samples were obtained from the ongoing ImmuneRACE study (first 160 participants) and from 1,200 or so subjects provided by 6 global collaborators. The sample metadata nearly always contained a de-identified subject ID, COVID-19 status, age in years and sex. Where available, HLA class I and class II types were taken from metadata supplied by the sample provider and were not determined by assay-based typing.

Broad study findings and their caveats: The quantity of clinical and demographic metadata differed by source and by participant and was supplied without curation.

The sample was peripheral blood. The chain is encoded by TRBV15 joined to TRBJ1-2; 7 middle bases align to TRBD1. The clonotype originates from a man aged 35-49 years with active or convalescent COVID-19. The CDR3 region reads CATSRGKGAYGYTF. Here is the DNA: TGTGCCACCAGCAGAGGGAAGGGGGCTTATGGCTACACCTTC.